The 24 T cell receptor beta chains below all came from one sample that was sequenced in a study of CD8 T cells in ankylosing spondylitis. Study-wide points: Blood from ankylosing spondylitis patients appeared to carry a characteristic eight-variant TCR beta motif.

No antigen has been assigned to these receptors. Via MiXCR, TCRdb re-called the 5' RACE reads, giving one row per CDR3 protein. The profile covers 750,000 to 850,000 distinct CDR3 sequences, with 12% appearing a single time and roughly 0.51% taken by the ten largest. The sequencing input was blood, either unsorted or a sorted T cell fraction (not recorded which). Receptor source: a male donor with ankylosing spondylitis.

The table lists this clonotype with many counts. V is TRBV7-2 and J is TRBJ2-3; 7 nucleotides align to TRBD2. With V trimmed by 1 base and J by 6 bases, 7 bases remained unmatched. CDR1 is SGHTA, CDR2 FQGNSA, per germline. The CDR3 consists of 15 residues. The CDR3, as DNA: TGTGCCAGCAGCTTAGGGACTAGTGAATTTGATACGCAGTATTTT. As protein: CASSLGTSEFDTQYF.

This clonotype was counted between two and nine times. The gene calls are TRBV7-2 and TRBJ1-5, with 7 bases that match TRBD1. Germline values: CDR1 SGHTA, CDR2 FQGNSA. The CDR3 has 14 amino acids. J lost 9 bases, V lost 5 bases, and 10 bases had no gene match. The CDR3 region is CASSVDRDLWPQHF. The CDR3 DNA reads as TGTGCCAGCAGCGTAGACAGGGATCTTTGGCCCCAGCATTTT.

This clonotype has a count of ten or more. This chain links TRBV29-1 with TRBJ1-1; unclear D gene. V dropped 5 bases and J dropped 1 base, with 14 bases sitting between them. Germline CDR1 is SQVTM and CDR2 is ANQGSEA. The CDR3 runs 14 residues. CDR3 nucleotides: TGCAGCGTTTTTGGCAGACCATCGAACACTGAAGCTTTCTTT. It encodes CSVFGRPSNTEAFF.

In its sample, this clonotype was seen a few times. The chain has TRBV6-5 and TRBJ2-7; D not resolved. The CDR3 totals 14 residues. CDR1 is MNHEY and CDR2 is SVGAGI in the germline V gene. Trimming cost V 0 bases and J 2 bases, with 8 bases left between them. The CDR3 DNA follows: TGTGCCAGCAGTTACTCGACCGCCACCTACGAGCAGTACTTC. It yields the protein CASSYSTATYEQYF.

V gene TRBV4-3 combines with J gene TRBJ2-5; 8 nucleotides line up with TRBD1. The CDR3 loop spans 15 amino acids. Germline V gives CDR1 LGHNA, CDR2 YSLEER. Losses at the gene ends were 3 bases for V and 5 bases for J; bases not matched to a gene: 8. This chain's CDR3 is CASSQLRGRGETQYF. Here the CDR3 DNA reads TGCGCCAGCAGCCAGCTCAGGGGGCGCGGGGAGACCCAGTACTTC.

This clonotype was observed many times. This CDR3 reads CASSLGRLRAEAFF. The DNA for the CDR3 is TGTGCCAGCAGCTTAGGGCGATTGCGGGCTGAAGCTTTCTTT. The V gene is TRBV7-2, the J gene TRBJ1-1; D is ambiguous. V shed 1 base and J shed 6 bases, with 12 bases lying between them. The germline CDR1 and CDR2 sequences are SGHTA and FQGNSA. CDR3 length: 14 residues.

This sequence joins TRBV7-8 and TRBJ2-3; unclear D gene. In germline, CDR1 is SGHVS, CDR2 FQNEAQ. The CDR3 sequence is 14 residues long. Trimming pared 5 bases from V and 2 bases from J, leaving 11 bases between. DNA for the CDR3: TGTGCCAGCAGCCCAGGACGCCTCACAGATACGCAGTATTTT. As protein: CASSPGRLTDTQYF. Full variable domain (missing parts from reference TRBV7-8 and TRBJ2-3): GAGVSQSPRYKVAKRGQDVALRCDPISGHVSLFWYQQALGQGPEFLTYFQNEAQLDKSGLPSDRFFAERPEGSVSTLKIQRTQQEDSAVYLCASSPGRLTDTQYFGPGTRLTVL.

This clonotype was seen at least ten times. The chain recombines TRBV24-1 with TRBJ1-5, with a possible D match to TRBD1 (5 bases). The CDR3 runs to 16 residues. V was pared by 3 bases and J by 2 bases, with 13 bases between. Germline CDR1 is KGHDR and CDR2 is SFDVKD. CDR3 region: CATSDPRTGGNQPQHF. The DNA of the CDR3 is TGTGCCACCAGTGATCCCCGCACAGGAGGCAATCAGCCCCAGCATTTT.

This clonotype was seen once. The chain has TRBV5-1 and TRBJ2-2; TRBD2 aligns across 7 bases. The CDR3 extends over 13 amino acids. V was pared by 5 bases and J by 7 bases, with 5 bases of the junction left unmatched. Germline-derived CDR1 and CDR2 are SGHRS and YFSETQ. The DNA of the CDR3 is TGCGCCAGCAGGGCCGGGGGGATCGGGGAGCTGTTTTTT. Amino acids: CASRAGGIGELFF.

This rearrangement joins TRBV28 to TRBJ2-5; 11 bases are a match to TRBD2. Germline CDR1 MDHEN, CDR2 SYDVKM. This CDR3 is built from 15 residues. Trimming cost V 3 bases and J 5 bases; bases outside gene matches: 5. The CDR3 protein is CASSFHRTSGETQYF. CDR3 in DNA: TGTGCCAGCAGTTTTCACCGGACTAGCGGGGAGACCCAGTACTTC.

The V call is TRBV5-6, the J call TRBJ2-5; tentatively, D is TRBD1 (6 bases). Trimming shortened V by 4 bases and J by 9 bases, and 22 bases separated the two germline ends. This CDR3 region has 15 residues. CDR1 is SGHDT and CDR2 is YYEEEE in the germline V gene. CDR3 DNA sequence: TGTGCCAGCAGCGGGGGCTCAGGGTCTCGAGGTCCCCAGTACTTC. It codes for CASSGGSGSRGPQYF. Drawing the rest from reference TRBV5-6 and TRBJ2-5, the complete variable domain is DAGVTQSPTHLIKTRGQQVTLRCSPKSGHDTVSWYQQALGQGPQFIFQYYEEEERQRGNFPDRFSGHQFPNYSSELNVNALLLGDSALYLCASSGGSGSRGPQYFGPGTRLLVL.

This clonotype was counted only a few times. This chain connects TRBV7-6 to TRBJ1-1; no reliable D call. The CDR3 is 14 residues long. V was trimmed by 6 bases and J by 1 base, leaving 12 bases between them. The V gene's germline CDR1 is SGHVS and CDR2 FNYEAQ. CDR3 amino acids: CASRPMTGNTEAFF. In nucleotides, the CDR3 is TGTGCCAGCAGGCCCATGACGGGGAACACTGAAGCTTTCTTT.

This clonotype was seen more than once but under ten times. The rearrangement joins TRBV5-6 to TRBJ2-4; D may be TRBD2 (5 bases). In germline, CDR1 is SGHDT, CDR2 YYEEEE. This CDR3 contains 13 residues. V was pared by 0 bases and J by 7 bases, with 8 bases between. The CDR3 loop is CASSLAGSNIQYF. CDR3 nucleotide sequence: TGTGCCAGCAGCTTGGCGGGAAGTAACATTCAGTACTTC.

The chain recombines TRBV20-1 with TRBJ2-7, with TRBD1 matching 10 bases. V shed 3 bases and J 5 bases; nucleotides not matched to a gene: 7. The CDR3 spans 14 residues. Germline V CDR1 and CDR2: DFQATT, SNEGSKA (reference sequence). The CDR3 here is CSARGTGDLDEQYF. The CDR3 nucleotides read TGCAGTGCTAGGGGGACAGGGGATTTAGACGAGCAGTACTTC.

This clonotype was recorded many times. J is TRBJ2-2 and V is TRBV20-1, with unresolved D. From germline, CDR1 is DFQATT and CDR2 SNEGSKA (reference sequence). The V end lost 7 bases, the J end lost 1 base, and 13 bases lay between the germline ends. The CDR3 runs 14 residues. The CDR3 bases are TGCAGTGTAGTCCGGGCTGGGAACACCGGGGAGCTGTTTTTT. Residues: CSVVRAGNTGELFF.

There are a few counts of this clonotype. The chain joins TRBV20-1 to TRBJ1-5, with D maybe TRBD1 (6 bases). Deletions cut 0 bases from V and 1 base from J, with 10 bases between. Germline-derived CDR1 and CDR2 are DFQATT and SNEGSKA (reference sequence). This CDR3 is 15 amino acids long. CDR3: CSARDPGASNQPQHF. In nucleotides, the CDR3 is TGCAGTGCTAGAGATCCAGGGGCGAGCAATCAGCCCCAGCATTTT.

The chain joins TRBV20-1 to TRBJ2-7; tentatively, D is TRBD2 (6 bases). Trimming shortened V by 6 bases and J by 3 bases, and 12 bases separated the two germline ends. Germline assignment: CDR1 DFQATT and CDR2 SNEGSKA (reference sequence). The CDR3 runs to 12 residues. The CDR3 DNA follows: TGCAGTGCGGGGGGTACGGGCTACGAGCAGTACTTC. Its protein product is CSAGGTGYEQYF.

The chain joins TRBV5-1 to TRBJ2-3, with 7 positions matching TRBD1. Germline lookup yields CDR1 SGHRS and CDR2 YFSETQ. There are 16 residues in the CDR3. Germline trimming cut 7 bases from V and 2 bases from J; bases unmatched to any gene: 13. The CDR3 nucleotides read TGCGCCAGCGGGAACAGGGGCTACTCTTTCACAGATACGCAGTATTTT. Its translation is CASGNRGYSFTDTQYF.

This clonotype has more than one count but fewer than ten. V gene TRBV7-2 combines with J gene TRBJ2-1; maybe TRBD1 (5 bases). The CDR3 spans 17 residues. Germline assignment: CDR1 SGHTA and CDR2 FQGNSA. Deletions cut 0 bases from V and 1 base from J, with 13 bases between. CDR3 region: CASSLAFRVRSYNEQFF. The CDR3 nucleotides read TGTGCCAGCAGCTTAGCATTCAGGGTAAGATCCTACAATGAGCAGTTCTTC. The whole variable domain, remainder taken from reference TRBV7-2 and TRBJ2-1, is GAGVSQSPSNKVTEKGKDVELRCDPISGHTALYWYRQSLGQGLEFLIYFQGNSAPDKSGLPSDRFSAERTGGSVSTLTIQRTQQEDSAVYLCASSLAFRVRSYNEQFFGPGTRLTVL.

The chain joins TRBV4-3 to TRBJ2-7; D not resolved. CDR1 is LGHNA and CDR2 is YSLEER in the germline V gene. The germline V and J ends were trimmed by 0 bases and 3 bases, with 6 bases remaining between them. The CDR3 runs to 13 residues. The CDR3 DNA sequence: TGCGCCAGCAGCCAAGACTATCGCTACGAGCAGTACTTC. Protein: CASSQDYRYEQYF.

The table lists this clonotype with a few counts. The DNA is left out, because the CDR3 cannot be placed on it with certainty; the CDR3 is given as TCRdb lists it. The chain is built from TRBV6-5 and TRBJ2-7; TRBD1 reflects the table's D call only, with no check against the DNA. Counting both end residues, the CDR3 totals 15 amino acids. Per germline, CDR1 MNHEY and CDR2 SVGAGI. CDR3 in amino acids: CASSTSGQGYYEQYF.

J is TRBJ2-1 and V is TRBV5-1; either TRBD1 or TRBD2 may supply D (7 bases each). This CDR3 comprises 14 residues. The V end lost 4 bases, the J end lost 9 bases, and 17 bases lay between the germline ends. In germline, CDR1 is SGHRS, CDR2 YFSETQ. DNA of the CDR3: TGCGCCAGCAGCACGGACAGGATAGCGGGTGAGCAGTTCTTC. Translation: CASSTDRIAGEQFF.

In this sample, this clonotype turned up many times. The V gene is TRBV5-1, the J gene TRBJ2-7; no reliable D call. Trimming took 4 bases from V and 3 from J, leaving 14 bases between them. The CDR3 spans 14 residues. Germline lookup yields CDR1 SGHRS and CDR2 YFSETQ. The CDR3: CASSIDSADYEQYF. CDR3 in DNA: TGCGCCAGCAGCATAGATTCGGCCGACTACGAGCAGTACTTC.

The chain has TRBV29-1 and TRBJ1-1; D gene unclear. This CDR3 comprises 13 residues. Per germline, CDR1 SQVTM and CDR2 ANQGSEA. The germline V and J ends were trimmed by 7 bases and 2 bases, with 14 bases remaining between them. CDR3 in amino acids: CSALQWENTEAFF. The CDR3 DNA reads as TGCAGCGCCTTACAGTGGGAAAACACTGAAGCTTTCTTT.